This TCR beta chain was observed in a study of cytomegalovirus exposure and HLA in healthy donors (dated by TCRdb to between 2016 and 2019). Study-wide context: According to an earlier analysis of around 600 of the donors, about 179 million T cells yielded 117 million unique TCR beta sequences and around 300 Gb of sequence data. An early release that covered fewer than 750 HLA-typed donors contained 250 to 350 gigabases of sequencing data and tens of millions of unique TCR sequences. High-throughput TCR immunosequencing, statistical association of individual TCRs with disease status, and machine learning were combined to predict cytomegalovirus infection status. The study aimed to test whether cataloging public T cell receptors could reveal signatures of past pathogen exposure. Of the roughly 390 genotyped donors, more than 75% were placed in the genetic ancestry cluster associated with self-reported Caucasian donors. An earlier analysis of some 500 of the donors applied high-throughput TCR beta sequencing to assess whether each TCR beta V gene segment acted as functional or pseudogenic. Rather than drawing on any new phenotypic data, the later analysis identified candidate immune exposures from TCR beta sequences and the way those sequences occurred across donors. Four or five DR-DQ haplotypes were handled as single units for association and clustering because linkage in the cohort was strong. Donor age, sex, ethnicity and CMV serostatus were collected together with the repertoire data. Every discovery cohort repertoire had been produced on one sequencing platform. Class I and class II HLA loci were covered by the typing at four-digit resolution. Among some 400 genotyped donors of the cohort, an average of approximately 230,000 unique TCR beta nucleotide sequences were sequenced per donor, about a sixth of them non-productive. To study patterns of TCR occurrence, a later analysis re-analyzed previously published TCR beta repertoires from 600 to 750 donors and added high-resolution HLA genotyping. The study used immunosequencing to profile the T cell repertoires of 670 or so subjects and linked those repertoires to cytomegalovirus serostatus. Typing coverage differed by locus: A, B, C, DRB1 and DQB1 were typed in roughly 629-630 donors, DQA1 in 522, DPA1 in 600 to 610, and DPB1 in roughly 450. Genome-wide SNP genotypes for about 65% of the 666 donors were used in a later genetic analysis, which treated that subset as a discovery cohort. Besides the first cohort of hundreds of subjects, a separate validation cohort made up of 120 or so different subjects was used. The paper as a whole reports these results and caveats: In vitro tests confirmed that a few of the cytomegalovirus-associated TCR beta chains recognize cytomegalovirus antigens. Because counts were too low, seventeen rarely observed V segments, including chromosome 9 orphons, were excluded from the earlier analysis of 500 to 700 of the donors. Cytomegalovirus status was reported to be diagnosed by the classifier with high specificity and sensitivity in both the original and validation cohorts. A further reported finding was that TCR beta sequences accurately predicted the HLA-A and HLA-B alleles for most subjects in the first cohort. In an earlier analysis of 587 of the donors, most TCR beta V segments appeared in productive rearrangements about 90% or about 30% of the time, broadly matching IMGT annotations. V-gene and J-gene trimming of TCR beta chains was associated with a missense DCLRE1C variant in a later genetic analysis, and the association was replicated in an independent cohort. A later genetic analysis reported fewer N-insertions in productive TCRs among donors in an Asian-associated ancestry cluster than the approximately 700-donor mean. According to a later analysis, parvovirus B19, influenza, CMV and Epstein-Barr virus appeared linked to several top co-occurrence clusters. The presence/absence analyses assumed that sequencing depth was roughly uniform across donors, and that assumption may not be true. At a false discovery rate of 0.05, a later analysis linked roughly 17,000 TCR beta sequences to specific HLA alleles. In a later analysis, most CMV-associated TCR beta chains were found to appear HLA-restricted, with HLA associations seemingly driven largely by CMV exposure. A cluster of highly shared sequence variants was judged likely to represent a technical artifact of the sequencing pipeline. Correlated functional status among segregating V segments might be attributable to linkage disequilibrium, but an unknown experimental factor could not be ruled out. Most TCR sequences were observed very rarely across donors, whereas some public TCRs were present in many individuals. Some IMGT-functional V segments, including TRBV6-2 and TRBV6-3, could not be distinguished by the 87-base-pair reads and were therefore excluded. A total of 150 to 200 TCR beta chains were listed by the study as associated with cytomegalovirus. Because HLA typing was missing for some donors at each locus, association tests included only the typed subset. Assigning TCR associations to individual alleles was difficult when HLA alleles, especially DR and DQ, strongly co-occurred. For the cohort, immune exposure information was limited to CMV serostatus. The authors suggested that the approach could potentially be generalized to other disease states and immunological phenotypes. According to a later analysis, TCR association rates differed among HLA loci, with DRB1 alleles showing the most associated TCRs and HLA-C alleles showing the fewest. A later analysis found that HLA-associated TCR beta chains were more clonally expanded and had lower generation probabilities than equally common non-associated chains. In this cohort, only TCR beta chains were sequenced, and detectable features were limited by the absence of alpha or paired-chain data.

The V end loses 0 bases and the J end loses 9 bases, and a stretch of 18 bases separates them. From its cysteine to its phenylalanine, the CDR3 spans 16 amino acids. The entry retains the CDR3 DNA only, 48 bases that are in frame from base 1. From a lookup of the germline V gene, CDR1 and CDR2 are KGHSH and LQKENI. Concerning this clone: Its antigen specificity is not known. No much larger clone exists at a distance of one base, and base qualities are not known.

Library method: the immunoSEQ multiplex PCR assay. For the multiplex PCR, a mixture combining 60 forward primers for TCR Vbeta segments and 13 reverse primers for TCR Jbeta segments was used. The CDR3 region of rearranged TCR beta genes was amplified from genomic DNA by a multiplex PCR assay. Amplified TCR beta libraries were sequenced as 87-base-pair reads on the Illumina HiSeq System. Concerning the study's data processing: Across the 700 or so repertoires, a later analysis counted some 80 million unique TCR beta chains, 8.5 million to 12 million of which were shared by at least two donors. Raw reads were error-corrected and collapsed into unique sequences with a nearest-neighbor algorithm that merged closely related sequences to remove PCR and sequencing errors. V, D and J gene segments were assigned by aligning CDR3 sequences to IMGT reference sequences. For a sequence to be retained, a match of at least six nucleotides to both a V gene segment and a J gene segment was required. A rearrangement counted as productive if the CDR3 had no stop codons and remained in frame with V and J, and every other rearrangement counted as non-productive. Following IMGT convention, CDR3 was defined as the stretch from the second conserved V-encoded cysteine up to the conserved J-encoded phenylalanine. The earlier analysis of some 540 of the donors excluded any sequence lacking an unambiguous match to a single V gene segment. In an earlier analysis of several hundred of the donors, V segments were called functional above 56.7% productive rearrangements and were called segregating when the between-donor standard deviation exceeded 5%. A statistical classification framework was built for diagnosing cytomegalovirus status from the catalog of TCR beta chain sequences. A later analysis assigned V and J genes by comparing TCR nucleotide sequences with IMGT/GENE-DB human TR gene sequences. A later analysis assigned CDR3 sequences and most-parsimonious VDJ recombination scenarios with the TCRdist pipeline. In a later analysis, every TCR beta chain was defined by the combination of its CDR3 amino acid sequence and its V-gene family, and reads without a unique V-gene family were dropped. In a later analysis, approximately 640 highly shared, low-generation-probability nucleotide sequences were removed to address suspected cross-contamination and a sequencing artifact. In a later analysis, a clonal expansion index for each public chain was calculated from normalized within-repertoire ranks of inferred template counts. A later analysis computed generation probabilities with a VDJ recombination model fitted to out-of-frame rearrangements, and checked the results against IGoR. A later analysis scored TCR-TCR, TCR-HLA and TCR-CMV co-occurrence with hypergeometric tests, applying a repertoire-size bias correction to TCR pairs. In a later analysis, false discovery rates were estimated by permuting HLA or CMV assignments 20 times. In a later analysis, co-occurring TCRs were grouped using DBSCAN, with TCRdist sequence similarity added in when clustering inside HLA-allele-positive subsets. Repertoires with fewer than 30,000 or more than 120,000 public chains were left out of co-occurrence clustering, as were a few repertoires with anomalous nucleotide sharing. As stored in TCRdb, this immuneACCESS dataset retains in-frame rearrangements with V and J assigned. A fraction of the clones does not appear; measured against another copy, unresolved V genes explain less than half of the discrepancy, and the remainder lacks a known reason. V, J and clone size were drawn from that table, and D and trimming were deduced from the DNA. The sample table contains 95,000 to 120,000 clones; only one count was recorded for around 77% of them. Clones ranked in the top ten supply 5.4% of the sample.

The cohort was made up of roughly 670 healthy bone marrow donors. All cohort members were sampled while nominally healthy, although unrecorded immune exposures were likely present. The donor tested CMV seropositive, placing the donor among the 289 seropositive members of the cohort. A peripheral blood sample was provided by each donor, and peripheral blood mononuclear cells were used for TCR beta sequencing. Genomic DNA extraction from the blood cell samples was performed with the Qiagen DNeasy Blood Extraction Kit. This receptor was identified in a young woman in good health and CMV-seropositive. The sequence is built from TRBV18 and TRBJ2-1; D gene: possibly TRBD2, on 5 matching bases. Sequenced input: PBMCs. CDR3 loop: CASSPPSTSDYSEQFF. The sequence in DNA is TGTGCCAGCTCACCACCGAGTACTAGTGATTATAGTGAGCAGTTCTTC.